This entry concerns a single TCR beta chain. The sample belongs to a study of cytomegalovirus exposure and HLA in healthy donors. J was trimmed by 1 base and V by 0 bases; bases with no gene match: 6. Germline CDR1 SGHRS, CDR2 YFSETQ. The CDR3 has 16 amino acids. With 60 Vbeta and 13 Jbeta primers, the PCR was carried out. The protocol was immunoSEQ multiplex PCR, while the TCRdb copy is restricted to in-frame clones and leaves out a portion. Counted here are 100,000 to 150,000 clones, approximately 78% occurring once; the ten biggest clones make up approximately 1.1%. The sequence derives from a woman in her 30s in good health and CMV-seronegative. Sequencing input: PBMCs. This chain links TRBV5-1 with TRBJ2-7, with 8 bases identical to TRBD2. The CDR3 reads CASSLDAGGPSYEQYF. The CDR3 nucleotides read TGCGCCAGCAGCTTGGATGCGGGAGGACCTTCCTACGAGCAGTACTTC.